One and the same sample provided the 6 T cell receptor beta chains below, sequenced in a study of cytomegalovirus exposure and HLA in healthy donors. Amplification used 60 Vbeta primers and 13 Jbeta primers. Only in-frame clones appear in the TCRdb table, and some are missing; sequencing was by immunoSEQ multiplex PCR. In the table there are approximately 160,000 clones, around four fifths of which are singletons. Specimen: PBMCs. The receptors were sampled from a male donor in good health and CMV-seropositive.

This clone was counted a few times. The chain has TRBV5-6 and TRBJ2-7; D possibly corresponds to TRBD1 (6 bases). The V gene lost 4 bases and the J gene lost 2 bases, with 13 bases spanning the gap. This CDR3 is 14 amino acids long. Per the germline V gene, CDR1 is SGHDT and CDR2 is YYEEEE. DNA for the CDR3: TGTGCCAGCAGCCCGGGACACCCAACCTACGAGCAGTACTTC. Translating gives CASSPGHPTYEQYF. The entire variable domain, with the rest obtained from reference TRBV5-6 and TRBJ2-7, is as follows: DAGVTQSPTHLIKTRGQQVTLRCSPKSGHDTVSWYQQALGQGPQFIFQYYEEEERQRGNFPDRFSGHQFPNYSSELNVNALLLGDSALYLCASSPGHPTYEQYFGPGTRLTVT.

The chain recombines TRBV2 with TRBJ2-7, with D unresolved. Germline V gene sequence: CDR1 SNHLY, CDR2 FYNNEI. V dropped 6 bases and J dropped 6 bases, with 6 bases sitting between them. The CDR3 extends over 10 amino acids. The CDR3 sequence is CASSLSEQYF. Here the CDR3 DNA reads TGTGCCAGCAGCTTGAGCGAGCAGTACTTC.

The J gene is TRBJ1-2, the V gene TRBV5-6; D unclear. Looked up from germline, CDR1 is SGHDT and CDR2 is YYEEEE. V lost 4 bases to trimming and J lost 5 bases, with 9 bases between them. This CDR3 contains 12 residues. The CDR3: CASSRTEYGYTF. CDR3 in DNA: TGTGCCAGCAGCCGGACTGAGTATGGCTACACCTTC.

CDR3 in DNA: TGTGCCATCAGTGAGCTCGGGGGGGGAGGCACTGAAGCTTTCTTT. Protein: CAISELGGGGTEAFF. The chain links TRBV10-3 to TRBJ1-1; weak D call: TRBD1 (5 bases). The V gene's germline CDR1 is ENHRY and CDR2 SYGVKD. This CDR3 comprises 15 residues. The ends were cut back, 2 bases at V and 4 bases at J, with 14 bases in the middle.

This chain links TRBV14 with TRBJ1-2; 7 bases map to TRBD1. Unmatched junction bases numbered 0, after V lost 3 bases and J lost 2 bases. CDR1 and CDR2 from the germline V gene are SGHDN and FVKESK. CDR3 length equals 13 residues. The CDR3 DNA reads as TGTGCCAGCAGCCAGGACAGGAACTATGGCTACACCTTC. Translation gives CASSQDRNYGYTF.

This clone was seen more than once but under ten times. The genes are TRBV5-6 and TRBJ2-7; 7 bases align to TRBD1. Germline V gene sequence: CDR1 SGHDT, CDR2 YYEEEE. Trimming took 4 bases from V and 2 from J; bases not matched to a gene: 6. The CDR3 has 14 residues. The CDR3 is CASSGRDSTYEQYF. In DNA, the CDR3 is TGTGCCAGCAGCGGCCGGGACAGTACCTACGAGCAGTACTTC.